This entry lists 24 T cell receptor beta chains sequenced from one sample in a study of radiation and T cells in renal cell carcinoma. The repertoire was sequenced with immunoSEQ multiplex PCR; TCRdb's copy has only in-frame clones and lacks some. This table holds tens of thousands of clones, about 85% found once. The time point denotes: blood 4 weeks post-SBRT, at nephrectomy. Regarding treatment: 15 Gy SBRT to primary tumor, nephrectomy 4 weeks later. The sample here was blood, taken from a patient whose treatment included radiotherapy and nephrectomy. The receptors shown here come from a man aged 50 or older with renal cell carcinoma.

The rearrangement links TRBV19 to TRBJ2-7; 12 nucleotides match TRBD1. V lost 6 bases, J lost 3 bases, and 9 bases stayed unmatched. Germline V lookup: CDR1 LNHDA, CDR2 SQIVND (reference sequence). The CDR3 has 16 amino acids. The CDR3 region is CASSRDRGPGGYEQYF. Written as DNA, the CDR3 is TGTGCCAGTAGCCGGGACAGGGGGCCTGGGGGCTACGAGCAGTACTTC.

The chain joins TRBV6-6 to TRBJ1-4, with D hard to call. CDR1 is MNHNY and CDR2 is SVGAGI in the germline V gene (reference sequence). There are 12 residues in the CDR3. V lost 6 bases, J lost 8 bases, and 10 bases lay in between. The CDR3 loop is CASSKREEKLFF. The CDR3 DNA reads TGTGCCAGCAGCAAACGGGAAGAAAAACTGTTTTTT.

The CDR3 reads CASSPRKGGYTF. CDR3 coding DNA: TGTGCCAGCAGCCCACGTAAAGGAGGCTACACCTTC. The rearrangement joins TRBV9 to TRBJ1-2; D unresolved. Germline CDR1 is SGDLS and CDR2 is YYNGEE. V lost 4 bases and J 8 bases, leaving 12 bases between the germline ends. The CDR3 is 12 amino acids.

The DNA of the CDR3 is TGTGCCAGCAGTTACCTCCAGGGACAGGGAGGCAATGAGCAGTTCTTC. It encodes CASSYLQGQGGNEQFF. The chain combines TRBV6-5 with TRBJ2-1, with 9 bases lining up with TRBD1. The length of the CDR3 is 16 residues. Germline V gene sequence: CDR1 MNHEY, CDR2 SVGAGI. Unmatched junction bases numbered 8, after V lost 2 bases and J lost 6 bases.

The genes are TRBV11-2 and TRBJ2-7, with D possibly matching TRBD2 (7 bases). V shed 5 bases and J shed 0 bases, with 17 bases lying between them. Looked up from germline, CDR1 is SGHAT and CDR2 is FQNNGV. The CDR3 extends over 16 amino acids. Written as DNA, the CDR3 is TGTGCCAGCAGCCCGGGGGCTAGCGGAAACTCCTACGAGCAGTACTTC. Translating it yields CASSPGASGNSYEQYF.

V and J are TRBV5-1 and TRBJ1-1; no firm D call. V gave up 1 base and J gave up 0 bases, with 19 bases separating them. Germline V gene lookup returns CDR1 SGHRS and CDR2 YFSETQ. The CDR3 has 18 amino acids. CDR3 in amino acids: CASSLSPVGFLMNTEAFF. CDR3 bases: TGCGCCAGCAGCTTGAGCCCCGTCGGTTTCCTGATGAACACTGAAGCTTTCTTT.

A note on this clone: This clone may be a read error of a much larger clone one base away. The same CDR3 also results from other DNA sequences found in this sample. The chain carries TRBV4-2 and TRBJ1-2; no definite D call. Germline CDR1 and CDR2: LGHNA and YNFKEQ. The CDR3 totals 14 residues. For the CDR3, the DNA is TGTGCCAGCAGCCATGGCGGAGGCAACTATGGCTACACCTTT. This encodes CASSHGGGNYGYTF.

The chain employs TRBV7-6 and TRBJ2-2; 9 nucleotides align to TRBD1. The J segment lost 6 bases and the V segment lost 2 bases, leaving 10 bases of the junction unmatched. This CDR3 has 17 residues. Germline V gene sequence: CDR1 SGHVS, CDR2 FNYEAQ. Written as DNA, the CDR3 is TGTGCCAGCAGCTTACCGCGACAGGGGGAGAGGTCCGGGGAGCTGTTTTTT. This sequence encodes CASSLPRQGERSGELFF.

The gene calls are TRBV19 and TRBJ2-7; TRBD1 aligns across 12 bases. This CDR3 is built from 15 residues. V was pared by 3 bases and J by 4 bases, with 4 bases of the junction left unmatched. Germline loops: CDR1 LNHDA, CDR2 SQIVND (reference sequence). CDR3 loop: CASSIAGQGAYEQYF. The DNA for the CDR3 is TGTGCCAGTAGTATCGCGGGACAGGGGGCGTACGAGCAGTACTTC.

The chain uses TRBV19 and TRBJ2-3; 7 nucleotides agree with TRBD2. Germline assignment: CDR1 LNHDA and CDR2 SQIVND (reference sequence). The CDR3 covers 12 residues. This CDR3 reads CVSRGGTDTQYF. In DNA, the CDR3 is TGTGTCTCACGGGGGGGCACAGATACGCAGTATTTT.

The chain is built from TRBV9 and TRBJ1-4, with D tentatively TRBD1 (5 bases). The CDR3 covers 15 residues. CDR1 SGDLS and CDR2 YYNGEE come from the germline V gene. The ends were cut back, 3 bases at V and 0 bases at J, with 9 bases in the middle. The CDR3 reads CASSEQGATNEKLFF. As DNA, the CDR3 is TGTGCCAGCAGCGAGCAGGGTGCAACTAATGAAAAACTGTTTTTT.

CDR3 loop: CASSLSGQGGSSYNEQFF. CDR3 nucleotide sequence: TGTGCCAGCAGTTTATCCGGACAGGGTGGTAGCTCCTACAATGAGCAGTTCTTC. The chain links TRBV27 to TRBJ2-1; 8 bases are shared with TRBD1. The CDR3 spans 18 residues. Per germline, CDR1 MNHEY and CDR2 SMNVEV (reference sequence). Germline trimming cut 0 bases from V and 0 bases from J; bases unmatched to any gene: 7.

The chain recombines TRBV30 with TRBJ2-2, with D possibly TRBD2 on 5 matching bases. Germline CDR1 and CDR2: GTSNPN and SVGIG (reference sequence). The CDR3 totals 13 residues. Deletions cut 3 bases from V and 1 base from J, with 6 bases between. The CDR3 region has the DNA TGTGCCTGGAGCGCGGGGAACACCGGGGAGCTGTTTTTT. This gives the protein CAWSAGNTGELFF.

The V call is TRBV7-9, the J call TRBJ2-1; perhaps TRBD1 as D (7 bases). CDR3 length: 19 residues. CDR1 is SEHNR and CDR2 is FQNEAQ in the germline V gene (reference sequence). The V gene lost 2 bases and the J gene lost 10 bases, with 30 bases spanning the gap. The CDR3 DNA reads TGTGCCAGCAGCTTACGCAGGGGGGTATCACACACGGCAGACAGGGAGCAGTTCTTC. This gives the protein CASSLRRGVSHTADREQFF.

The rearrangement uses TRBV28 and TRBJ1-4; D is unclear. Germline CDR1 is MDHEN and CDR2 is SYDVKM. The CDR3 spans 15 residues. V was shortened by 5 bases and J by 5 bases, with 15 bases between the two germline ends. The CDR3 sequence is CASSNYLGINEKLFF. The CDR3 DNA reads as TGTGCCAGCAGTAACTATCTGGGGATAAATGAAAAACTGTTTTTT.

The CDR3 DNA is TGTGCCAGCAGTGAAGTGATTCCGGGCTACCACGAGCAGTACTTC. Its translation is CASSEVIPGYHEQYF. The chain links TRBV6-1 to TRBJ2-7; no definite D call. This CDR3 spans 15 amino acids. Germline values: CDR1 MNHNS, CDR2 SASEGT. Trimming removed 1 base at V and 5 bases at J, with 15 bases between.

The genes are TRBV28 and TRBJ2-7, with unresolved D. Germline V CDR1 and CDR2: MDHEN, SYDVKM. This CDR3 spans 13 amino acids. Deletions cut 2 bases from V and 2 bases from J, with 7 bases between. The CDR3 sequence: CASSLGSTYEQYF. CDR3 nucleotide sequence: TGTGCCAGCAGTTTAGGTAGCACCTACGAGCAGTACTTC.

This chain uses TRBV27 with TRBJ1-1; D gene ambiguous. V was shortened by 5 bases and J by 6 bases, with 13 bases between the two germline ends. Per the germline V gene, CDR1 is MNHEY and CDR2 is SMNVEV (reference sequence). The CDR3 loop spans 13 amino acids. The CDR3 reads CASSHRGRAEAFF. CDR3 nucleotides: TGTGCCAGCAGTCACCGGGGTCGCGCTGAAGCTTTCTTT.

The chain links TRBV6-6 to TRBJ2-7; TRBD1 might be the D (7 bases). V dropped 4 bases and J dropped 6 bases, with 22 bases sitting between them. CDR3 length equals 16 residues. The germline gives CDR1 MNHNY, CDR2 SVGAGI (reference sequence). The CDR3 DNA is TGTGCCAGCAGTTTTGACAGGGACTCCCTTTTGATCGAGCAGTACTTC. This sequence encodes CASSFDRDSLLIEQYF.

This chain uses TRBV4-2 with TRBJ2-2, with D possibly being TRBD1 (5 bases). The CDR3 totals 17 residues. Germline values: CDR1 LGHNA, CDR2 YNFKEQ. V was clipped by 5 bases and J by 2 bases, with 18 bases between them. This CDR3 reads CASSITPGILNTGELFF. CDR3 in DNA: TGTGCCAGCAGCATAACGCCAGGGATCCTCAACACCGGGGAGCTGTTTTTT.

The chain carries TRBV11-2 and TRBJ1-1; no clear D gene. The CDR3 contains 14 residues. From germline, CDR1 is SGHAT and CDR2 FQNNGV. Trimming took 0 bases from V and 5 from J, leaving 10 bases between them. The CDR3 here is CASSLEGAGTEAFF. The CDR3 bases are TGTGCCAGCAGCTTAGAGGGCGCGGGGACTGAAGCTTTCTTT.

This clone was seen more than once but under ten times. The chain employs TRBV2 and TRBJ1-1; TRBD1 is a possible D gene (5 bases). The ends were cut back, 3 bases at V and 0 bases at J, with 8 bases in the middle. This CDR3 region has 14 residues. The V gene's germline CDR1 is SNHLY and CDR2 FYNNEI. The CDR3 DNA follows: TGTGCCAGCAGTGACAGGGCCATGAACACTGAAGCTTTCTTT. It translates to CASSDRAMNTEAFF.

The V gene is TRBV10-2, the J gene TRBJ2-1; 7 positions match TRBD2. Trimming took 7 bases from V and 9 from J; bases not matched to a gene: 12. Germline V lookup: CDR1 WSHSY, CDR2 SAAADI. CDR3 length equals 14 residues. CDR3 amino acids: CASIAGVGPGEQFF. CDR3 bases: TGCGCCAGCATTGCGGGGGTTGGCCCGGGTGAGCAGTTCTTC.

The chain couples TRBV6-5 to TRBJ2-7; the match to TRBD1 covers 9 bases. V dropped 2 bases and J dropped 4; count of bases not matched to a gene: 6. CDR3 length: 15 amino acids. The germline gives CDR1 MNHEY, CDR2 SVGAGI. CDR3 protein: CASSYPTGTGYEQYF. The CDR3 DNA is TGTGCCAGCAGTTACCCTACCGGGACAGGGTACGAGCAGTACTTC.